A selection of T cell receptor beta chains follows, all from one sample in a study of prognosis after radiotherapy for stage I lung cancer. One entry per CDR3 protein, called by TCRdb with MiXCR from the multiplex PCR reads. The table records roughly 13,000 distinct CDR3 sequences, approximately 47% of them present only once. The sample in question was PBMCs, obtained before or after stereotactic body radiation therapy (not recorded which). Source of these receptors: a donor of 50 years or more with non-small cell lung cancer. The CDR3 runs from the conserved cysteine through the conserved F or W. The D gene is left open where the match is weak. Part of the rows lack a size; the others show once, few, many or a class for expanded clones.

D gene: .
J gene: TRBJ2-7
V gene: TRBV30
clone size: .
CDR3 DNA: TGTGCCTGGAGCGGGACATGGGCCTACGAGCAGTACTTC
CDR3 protein: CAWSGTWAYEQYF

D gene: .
J gene: TRBJ2-5
V gene: TRBV20-1
clone size: many
CDR3 DNA: TGCAGTGCTAGAGAGGCCCACCGGTTAGAGACCCAGTACTTC
CDR3 protein: CSAREAHRLETQYF

D gene: .
J gene: TRBJ2-2
V gene: TRBV7-2
clone size: .
CDR3 DNA: .
CDR3 protein: CANSLGYRCGSGELLF

D gene: .
J gene: TRBJ1-2
V gene: TRBV5-1
clone size: .
CDR3 DNA: TGCGCCAGCAGCTTGGCACAGGCCCCTTATGGCTACACCTTC
CDR3 protein: CASSLAQAPYGYTF

D gene: .
J gene: TRBJ2-3
V gene: TRBV7-9
clone size: many
CDR3 DNA: TGTGCCAGCAGCCCTACCGGGACCCCCACAGATACGCAGTATTTT
CDR3 protein: CASSPTGTPTDTQYF

D gene: .
J gene: TRBJ2-5
V gene: TRBV7-8
clone size: .
CDR3 DNA: TGTGCCAGCAGCTTAGACGGCGGATGTGTCGAGACCCAGTACTTC
CDR3 protein: CASSLDGGCVETQYF

D gene: TRBD1
J gene: TRBJ2-1
V gene: TRBV20-1
clone size: medium-sized
CDR3 DNA: TGCAGTGCTATAAGGACAGGGATGGACAATGAGCAGTTCTTC
CDR3 protein: CSAIRTGMDNEQFF

D gene: .
J gene: TRBJ1-5
V gene: TRBV2
clone size: medium-sized
CDR3 DNA: TGTGCCAGCAGCCGGGGAGGTAGAAATCAGCCCCAGCATTTT
CDR3 protein: CASSRGGRNQPQHF

D gene: .
J gene: TRBJ2-3
V gene: TRBV12-3/TRBV12-4
clone size: medium-sized
CDR3 DNA: TGTGCCAGCAGTCCCGGCGGGGATACGCAGTATTTT
CDR3 protein: CASSPGGDTQYF

D gene: .
J gene: TRBJ1-1
V gene: TRBV6-4
clone size: many
CDR3 DNA: TGTGCCAGCAGCCCCTGGACAGACACTGAAGCTTTCTTT
CDR3 protein: CASSPWTDTEAFF

D gene: TRBD1
J gene: TRBJ2-1
V gene: TRBV20-1
clone size: few
CDR3 DNA: TGCAGTGCCCCAAGACAGGGGGGTCCGAACGAGCAGTTCTTC
CDR3 protein: CSAPRQGGPNEQFF

D gene: .
J gene: TRBJ2-2
V gene: TRBV28
clone size: many
CDR3 DNA: TGTGCCAGCAGTTTAATCGGCGGGGAGCTGTTTTTT
CDR3 protein: CASSLIGGELFF

D gene: TRBD2
J gene: TRBJ2-4
V gene: TRBV11-2
clone size: many
CDR3 DNA: TGTGCCAGCAGCTTAGCCGGGCTAGCGGGTTTGAACATTCAGTACTTC
CDR3 protein: CASSLAGLAGLNIQYF

D gene: .
J gene: TRBJ2-7
V gene: TRBV5-5
clone size: many
CDR3 DNA: TGTGCCAGCAGCTTCGACACCCCCTACGAGCAGTACTTC
CDR3 protein: CASSFDTPYEQYF

D gene: .
J gene: TRBJ2-1
V gene: TRBV7-3
clone size: .
CDR3 DNA: TGTGCAAGCAGACGAGGGACGGTGGGGAGTGAGCAGTTCTTC
CDR3 protein: CASRRGTVGSEQFF

D gene: TRBD2
J gene: TRBJ2-5
V gene: TRBV6-5
clone size: .
CDR3 DNA: TGTGCCAGCAGTTACCGTTCGACTAGCCCCCACAAAGAGACCCAGTACTTC
CDR3 protein: CASSYRSTSPHKETQYF

D gene: .
J gene: TRBJ2-1
V gene: TRBV6-1
clone size: .
CDR3 DNA: TGTGCCACCCACCCGGGGTACCAAAGCTCCTACAATGAGCAGTTCTTC
CDR3 protein: CATHPGYQSSYNEQFF

D gene: .
J gene: TRBJ1-1
V gene: TRBV6-2/TRBV6-3
clone size: few
CDR3 DNA: TGCGCCAGCAGTGAAATGGTCGGTGAAGCTTTCTTT
CDR3 protein: CASSEMVGEAFF

D gene: TRBD1
J gene: TRBJ1-2
V gene: TRBV19
clone size: many
CDR3 DNA: TGTGCCAGTAGTACAGGACAGGGGCATCATGGCTACACCTTC
CDR3 protein: CASSTGQGHHGYTF

D gene: TRBD1
J gene: TRBJ2-1
V gene: TRBV19
clone size: .
CDR3 DNA: TGTGCCAGTAGTGATCCAGGGAGGACAGGGTACAATGAGCAGTTCTTC
CDR3 protein: CASSDPGRTGYNEQFF

D gene: .
J gene: TRBJ2-1
V gene: TRBV5-1
clone size: medium-sized
CDR3 DNA: TGCGCCAGCAGCTTGCGCCCGAACGTGTACAATGAGCAGTTCTTC
CDR3 protein: CASSLRPNVYNEQFF